Each of the 7 T cell receptor beta chains below was sequenced from the same sample in a study of T cell repertoires in aging, cancer and after chemotherapy. TRB rearrangements spanning V, D and J were amplified using mixed TRB-A/B primers. TCRdb passed the multiplex PCR reads through MiXCR, listing each CDR3 protein once. Among some 10,000 distinct CDR3 sequences listed, more than 30% were seen once. Peripheral blood genomic DNA, not sorted cells or RNA, was the template. The sequencing sample was made of blood. Receptors originate from a human donor in good health.

V is TRBV18 and J is TRBJ2-2, with D possibly called TRBD1 or TRBD2 (5 bases each). The V end lost 4 bases, the J end lost 2 bases, and 17 bases lay between the germline ends. Germline V lookup: CDR1 KGHSH, CDR2 LQKENI. The CDR3 totals 17 residues. CDR3 in amino acids: CASSRDGTSGNTGELFF. The CDR3 nucleotides are TGTGCCAGCTCACGCGATGGGACCTCTGGAAACACCGGGGAGCTGTTTTTT.

Judged by abundance, this clonotype is medium-sized (0.01 to 0.1%). J is TRBJ2-7 and V is TRBV27; 13 bases agree with TRBD2. Trimming cost V 6 bases and J 6 bases; bases outside gene matches: 17. Per the germline V gene, CDR1 is MNHEY and CDR2 is SMNVEV (reference sequence). The CDR3 spans 18 residues. The chain's CDR3 is CASRPSRTSGSPQSEQYF. Here the CDR3 DNA reads TGTGCCAGCAGGCCCTCAAGGACTAGCGGGAGTCCCCAATCCGAGCAGTACTTC.

Remarks on this clonotype: One end of the junction varies from germline; a read error may be responsible. The chain uses TRBV6-9 and TRBJ2-1; the match to TRBD2 covers 7 bases. CDR1 is MNHGY, CDR2 SVAAGI, per germline. The CDR3 runs 15 residues. In nucleotides, the CDR3 is TGCGCCAGCAGTGAGGGGCTAGCGGACTACAATGAGCAGTTCTTC. Translating it yields CASSEGLADYNEQFF.

This clonotype was seen a few times. This sequence joins TRBV5-1 and TRBJ1-4; TRBD1 matches at 10 bases. The CDR3 runs to 15 residues. Trimming removed 5 bases from V and 6 bases from J; junction bases left unmatched: 7. Germline V gene data show CDR1 as SGHRS and CDR2 as YFSETQ. The CDR3 coding sequence is TGCGCCAGCAGGGGACAGGGGAAAACGTATGAAAAACTGTTTTTT. It translates to CASRGQGKTYEKLFF.

This clonotype was seen only a few times. The CDR3 is CASSYGPQPQHF. The CDR3 nucleotides read TGTGCCAGCAGTTACGGTCCTCAGCCCCAGCATTTT. The gene calls are TRBV6-2 or TRBV6-3 and TRBJ1-5; D gene uncertain. The V end lost 2 bases, the J end lost 6 bases, and 5 bases lay between the germline ends. Germline CDR1 is MNHEY and CDR2 is SVGEGT. This CDR3 spans 12 amino acids.

The chain is built from TRBV5-5 and TRBJ2-6; no definite D call. The CDR3 runs to 15 residues. V shed 0 bases and J shed 0 bases, with 4 bases lying between them. Germline V gene sequence: CDR1 SGHKS, CDR2 YYEKEE (reference sequence). CDR3 protein: CASSLGHSGANVLTF. As DNA, the CDR3 is TGTGCCAGCAGCTTGGGTCACTCTGGGGCCAACGTCCTGACTTTC.

The sample holds a few counts of this clonotype. The V and J genes are TRBV6-1 and TRBJ2-3; D might be TRBD2 (6 bases). V was trimmed by 4 bases and J by 0 bases, leaving 8 bases between them. The CDR3 runs to 14 residues. CDR1 is MNHNS, CDR2 SASEGT, per germline. The DNA for the CDR3 is TGTGCCAGCAGTGGAGGGAGGAGCACAGATACGCAGTATTTT. Protein product: CASSGGRSTDTQYF.